Listed below are T cell receptor beta chains from one sample, sequenced in a study of CD8+ T cells in alopecia areata. The data were produced by immunoSEQ multiplex PCR, yet TCRdb's version contains in-frame clones alone and is incomplete. The data hold hundreds of thousands of clones, with 65% to 70% observed a single time. The input for sequencing was CD4+ T cells sorted from blood, taken at week 0. All receptors derive from a human donor with alopecia areata. Both conserved end residues are part of each CDR3. A D gene is named only where the DNA matches it firmly. Size values are once, few and many counts, or a class for expanded clones, and some rows have none.

V: TRBV29-1
J: TRBJ2-2
D: TRBD1
size: few
CDR3: CSVLRTGRDTGELFF
DNA: TGCAGCGTGCTCAGGACAGGGCGGGACACCGGGGAGCTGTTTTTT

V: TRBV25-1
J: TRBJ2-1
D: .
size: .
CDR3: CASSESGVWGEQFF
DNA: TGTGCCAGCAGTGAATCCGGGGTGTGGGGTGAGCAGTTCTTC

V: TRBV4-3
J: TRBJ2-5
D: TRBD2
size: .
CDR3: CASSQGSTSGGKETQYF
DNA: TGCGCCAGCAGCCAAGGAAGCACTAGCGGGGGGAAAGAGACCCAGTACTTC

V: TRBV30
J: TRBJ2-6
D: TRBD1
size: .
CDR3: CAWSRWDRDFRGANVLTF
DNA: TGTGCCTGGAGTCGTTGGGACAGGGATTTTAGAGGGGCCAACGTCCTGACTTTC

V: TRBV15
J: TRBJ2-5
D: TRBD2
size: .
CDR3: CATSRGTSGYQETQYF
DNA: TGTGCCACCAGCAGAGGGACTAGCGGGTACCAAGAGACCCAGTACTTC

V: TRBV5-6
J: TRBJ1-2
D: .
size: .
CDR3: CASSSGFYGYTF
DNA: TGTGCCAGCAGCTCAGGGTTCTATGGCTACACCTTC

V: TRBV30
J: TRBJ2-1
D: TRBD1
size: .
CDR3: CAWDRGYNEQFF
DNA: TGTGCCTGGGACAGGGGGTACAATGAGCAGTTCTTC

V: TRBV25-1
J: TRBJ2-3
D: .
size: .
CDR3: CASSEYGREEDTQYF
DNA: TGTGCCAGCAGTGAATATGGCAGGGAGGAGGATACGCAGTATTTT

V: TRBV5-1
J: TRBJ2-3
D: TRBD2
size: few
CDR3: CASSHTTSGASTDTQYF
DNA: TGCGCCAGCAGCCATACGACTAGCGGGGCAAGCACAGATACGCAGTATTTT

V: TRBV6-5
J: TRBJ1-1
D: .
size: .
CDR3: CASSSLGYTEAFF
DNA: TGTGCCAGCAGCTCCTTGGGGTATACTGAAGCTTTCTTT

V: TRBV20-1
J: TRBJ1-1
D: .
size: .
CDR3: CSYVQNTEAFF
DNA: TGCAGTTACGTTCAGAACACTGAAGCTTTCTTT

V: TRBV5-6
J: TRBJ2-5
D: .
size: .
CDR3: CASSSQETQYF
DNA: TGTGCCAGCAGCTCGCAAGAGACCCAGTACTTC

V: TRBV2
J: TRBJ1-1
D: .
size: once
CDR3: CARELNTEAFF
DNA: TGTGCCAGGGAGTTGAACACTGAAGCTTTCTTT

V: TRBV5-6
J: TRBJ2-5
D: TRBD2
size: .
CDR3: CASSSSGGAGETQYF
DNA: TGTGCCAGCAGCTCTAGCGGGGGGGCCGGGGAGACCCAGTACTTC

V: TRBV27
J: TRBJ1-4
D: TRBD1
size: once
CDR3: CASRDRDDEKLFF
DNA: TGTGCCAGCAGGGACAGGGACGATGAAAAACTGTTTTTT

V: TRBV30
J: TRBJ1-4
D: .
size: .
CDR3: CAWSVPWGASNEKLFF
DNA: TGTGCCTGGAGTGTCCCCTGGGGAGCGTCTAATGAAAAACTGTTTTTT

V: TRBV29-1
J: TRBJ2-5
D: TRBD2
size: .
CDR3: CSVAGTSQGTQYF
DNA: TGCAGCGTCGCTGGGACTAGCCAAGGGACCCAGTACTTC

V: TRBV18
J: TRBJ2-5
D: .
size: .
CDR3: CASSPAGHRSGETQYF
DNA: TGTGCCAGCTCACCCGCGGGACACAGGTCGGGGGAGACCCAGTACTTC

V: TRBV2
J: TRBJ2-2
D: .
size: .
CDR3: CASSEVRTATGELFF
DNA: TGTGCCAGCAGTGAAGTCAGGACGGCCACCGGGGAGCTGTTTTTT

V: TRBV5-6
J: TRBJ2-5
D: TRBD2
size: .
CDR3: CASSLVGSGGQETQYF
DNA: TGTGCCAGCAGCTTGGTTGGTAGCGGGGGCCAAGAGACCCAGTACTTC

V: TRBV12-5
J: TRBJ1-6
D: .
size: few
CDR3: CASASNSPLHF
DNA: TGTGCTAGTGCCTCAAATTCACCCCTCCACTTT

V: TRBV29-1
J: TRBJ1-3
D: .
size: once
CDR3: CSVKRYSGNTIYF
DNA: TGCAGCGTTAAGAGGTACTCTGGAAACACCATATATTTT

V: TRBV5-4
J: TRBJ2-3
D: TRBD2
size: .
CDR3: CASSEIAGPDTQYF
DNA: TGTGCCAGCAGCGAGATAGCGGGGCCAGATACGCAGTATTTT

V: TRBV29-1
J: TRBJ2-3
D: .
size: .
CDR3: CSVVQITDTQYF
DNA: TGCAGCGTTGTACAGATCACAGATACGCAGTATTTT

V: TRBV30
J: TRBJ1-6
D: .
size: .
CDR3: CAWSVLEGTPLHF
DNA: TGTGCCTGGAGTGTACTGGAGGGGACACCCCTCCACTTT

V: TRBV5-6
J: TRBJ2-7
D: .
size: once
CDR3: CASSSTGYEQYF
DNA: TGTGCCAGCAGCTCGACGGGATACGAGCAGTACTTC

V: TRBV11-2
J: TRBJ2-5
D: TRBD1
size: .
CDR3: CASSREGARSETQYF
DNA: TGTGCCAGCAGCCGTGAGGGGGCCCGCAGCGAGACCCAGTACTTC

V: TRBV6-6
J: TRBJ2-5
D: TRBD1
size: .
CDR3: CAITGDQETQYF
DNA: TGTGCCATTACAGGGGACCAAGAGACCCAGTACTTC

V: TRBV30
J: TRBJ2-2
D: .
size: .
CDR3: CAYTEPNTGELFF
DNA: TGTGCCTACACCGAGCCGAACACCGGGGAGCTGTTTTTT

V: TRBV29-1
J: TRBJ2-5
D: TRBD2
size: once
CDR3: CSVGLAEETQYF
DNA: TGCAGCGTGGGACTAGCGGAAGAGACCCAGTACTTC

V: TRBV30
J: TRBJ2-5
D: TRBD1
size: .
CDR3: CAWSVQGAKGTQYF
DNA: TGTGCCTGGAGTGTGCAGGGGGCTAAGGGGACCCAGTACTTC

V: TRBV9
J: TRBJ1-2
D: .
size: once
CDR3: CASSVGKYENGYTF
DNA: TGTGCCAGCAGCGTAGGGAAGTATGAAAATGGCTACACCTTC

V: TRBV7-2
J: TRBJ2-1
D: TRBD2
size: few
CDR3: CASGRGGRFDMNEQFF
DNA: TGTGCCAGCGGGCGGGGGGGCCGATTTGATATGAATGAGCAGTTCTTC

V: TRBV30
J: TRBJ2-7
D: .
size: .
CDR3: CAWEAGTYEQYF
DNA: TGTGCCTGGGAGGCGGGAACCTACGAGCAGTACTTC

V: TRBV29-1
J: TRBJ2-7
D: .
size: .
CDR3: CSVQPTEAEQYF
DNA: TGCAGCGTCCAGCCGACAGAAGCCGAGCAGTACTTC

V: TRBV5-4
J: TRBJ2-2
D: .
size: few
CDR3: CASSLERHQGELFF
DNA: TGTGCCAGCAGCTTGGAGCGTCACCAAGGGGAGCTGTTTTTT

V: TRBV4-2
J: TRBJ2-3
D: TRBD2
size: .
CDR3: CASSQGDYRADTQYF
DNA: TGTGCCAGCAGCCAAGGGGACTATCGGGCAGATACGCAGTATTTT

V: TRBV30
J: TRBJ2-7
D: .
size: .
CDR3: CAWEGAYEQYF
DNA: TGTGCCTGGGAGGGAGCCTACGAGCAGTACTTC

V: TRBV30
J: TRBJ2-1
D: TRBD2
size: .
CDR3: CAWTATSGLNNEQFF
DNA: TGTGCCTGGACCGCGACTAGCGGGTTGAATAATGAGCAGTTCTTC

V: TRBV11-2
J: TRBJ2-7
D: .
size: .
CDR3: CASSLGRQAYEQYF
DNA: TGTGCCAGCAGCTTAGGTAGGCAGGCCTACGAGCAGTACTTC

V: TRBV15
J: TRBJ1-3
D: TRBD1
size: .
CDR3: CATSRDQTGTNTIYF
DNA: TGTGCCACCAGCAGAGACCAGACAGGGACAAACACCATATATTTT

V: TRBV5-1
J: TRBJ1-1
D: .
size: few
CDR3: CASSQRENTEAFF
DNA: TGCGCCAGCTCCCAGAGGGAGAACACTGAAGCTTTCTTT

V: TRBV29-1
J: TRBJ1-1
D: .
size: .
CDR3: CSARDWEAFF
DNA: TGCAGCGCGAGGGACTGGGAAGCTTTCTTT

V: TRBV2
J: TRBJ2-2
D: TRBD1
size: .
CDR3: CASSRTGSNTGELFF
DNA: TGTGCCAGCAGTAGGACAGGTTCGAACACCGGGGAGCTGTTTTTT

V: TRBV30
J: TRBJ2-3
D: .
size: once
CDR3: CAWGGWSTDTQYF
DNA: TGTGCCTGGGGGGGTTGGAGCACAGATACGCAGTATTTT

V: TRBV5-8
J: TRBJ2-7
D: .
size: .
CDR3: CASRDNSYEQYF
DNA: TGTGCCAGCAGGGACAACTCCTACGAGCAGTACTTC